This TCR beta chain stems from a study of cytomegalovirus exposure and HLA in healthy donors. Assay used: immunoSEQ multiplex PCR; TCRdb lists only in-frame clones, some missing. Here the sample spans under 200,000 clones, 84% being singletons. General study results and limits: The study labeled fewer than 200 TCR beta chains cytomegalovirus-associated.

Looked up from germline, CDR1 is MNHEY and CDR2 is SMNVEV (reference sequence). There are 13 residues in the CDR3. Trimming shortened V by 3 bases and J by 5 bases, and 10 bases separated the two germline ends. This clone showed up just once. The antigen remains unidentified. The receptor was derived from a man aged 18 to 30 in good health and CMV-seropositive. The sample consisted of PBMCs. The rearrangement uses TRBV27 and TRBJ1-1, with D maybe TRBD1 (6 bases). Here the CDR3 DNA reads TGTGCCAGCAGTTTGGAACAGGGAACTGAAGCTTTCTTT. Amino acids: CASSLEQGTEAFF.